These 30 T cell receptor beta chains were sequenced from one sample in a study of regulatory T cells in long-lasting Graves disease. Researchers made TCR beta libraries by using iRepertoire HTBI primers and running Arm-PCR on CDR3 regions. TCRdb itself ran the multiplex PCR reads through MiXCR, one entry per CDR3 protein. The sample holds around 450,000 distinct CDR3 sequences; just under 15% are singletons and the top ten take about a sixth. The time point: newly diagnosed GD, antithyroid drugs for less than 3 months. There was RNA extracted from PBMCs, and the TCR library was made from it. These same data were also listed under a study on T cells in Graves' hyperthyroidism and ophthalmopathy.

The input for sequencing was peripheral blood mononuclear cells (PBMCs), taken at new diagnosis, from a patient treated with antithyroid drugs. All receptors derive from a woman in her twenties or thirties with Graves disease.

The chain is built from TRBV20-1 and TRBJ1-3; D call uncertain. V lost 7 bases to trimming and J lost 2 bases, with 6 bases between them. Germline V CDR1 and CDR2: DFQATT, SNEGSKA (reference sequence). The CDR3 is 11 residues long. The CDR3 region is CSVPTGNTIYF. CDR3 sequence (DNA): TGCAGTGTCCCTACTGGAAACACCATATATTTT.

This clonotype was counted a few times. The rearrangement joins TRBV19 to TRBJ1-2; 7 bases fit TRBD1. V shed 10 bases, J shed 11 bases, and the junction held 7 bases outside the gene matches. The CDR3 length is 10 residues. Germline assignment: CDR1 LNHDA and CDR2 SQIVND (reference sequence). Written as DNA, the CDR3 is TGTGCCACCTTGGACAGGAATTACACCTTC. Residues: CATLDRNYTF.

This clonotype has a handful of counts. The rearrangement links TRBV24-1 to TRBJ2-1; 12 bases match TRBD2. This CDR3 comprises 13 residues. Germline loops: CDR1 KGHDR, CDR2 SFDVKD. The ends lost 5 bases at V and 10 bases at J; junction bases unmatched: 2. CDR3 sequence (DNA): TGTGCCACCAGTGGACTAGCGGGAGCCGAGCAGTTCTTC. Amino acids: CATSGLAGAEQFF.

There are many counts of this clonotype. V is TRBV29-1 and J is TRBJ2-7, with D tentatively TRBD2 (6 bases). The length of the CDR3 is 14 residues. CDR1 SQVTM and CDR2 ANQGSEA come from the germline V gene. V shed 0 bases and J shed 6 bases, with 15 bases lying between them. DNA of the CDR3: TGCAGCGTTGAAGATCCCCTTGGAGGGACCGAGCAGTACTTC. Translation: CSVEDPLGGTEQYF.

This clonotype was counted between two and nine times. The chain links TRBV28 to TRBJ1-2; no clear D. V lost 8 bases and J lost 6, with 4 bases in between. Germline values: CDR1 MDHEN, CDR2 SYDVKM. The CDR3 totals 9 residues. The CDR3 DNA is TGTGCCAGCGGTGATGGCTACACCTTC. It encodes CASGDGYTF.

V usage is TRBV7-2 and J usage is TRBJ1-5; no clear D gene. Between the trimmed V and J ends, which lost 4 bases and 4 bases, there was a span of 14 bases. The CDR3 has 15 residues. The V gene's germline CDR1 is SGHTA and CDR2 FQGNSA. CDR3 bases: TGTGCCAGCAGCTCATACGGCGCAAGGAATCAGCCCCAGCATTTT. Its translation is CASSSYGARNQPQHF.

This clonotype has just a few counts. The chain links TRBV7-8 to TRBJ1-6; D is unresolved. Germline V lookup: CDR1 SGHVS, CDR2 FQNEAQ. Trimming shortened V by 2 bases and J by 2 bases, and 7 bases separated the two germline ends. This CDR3 region has 15 residues. The CDR3 sequence is CASSLTGTYNSPLHF. DNA for the CDR3: TGTGCCAGCAGCTTAACGGGGACCTATAATTCACCCCTCCACTTT.

The V call is TRBV14, the J call TRBJ2-2; 13 bases map to TRBD2. Germline V CDR1 and CDR2: SGHDN, FVKESK. The CDR3 consists of 19 residues. The V and J ends lost 0 bases and 5 bases, in that order; junction bases with no gene match: 9. The CDR3 region has the DNA TGTGCCAGCAGCCAAGATCATGATGGACTAGCGGGAGTGACCGGGGAGCTGTTTTTT. This translates into CASSQDHDGLAGVTGELFF.

This clonotype was counted at least ten times. V is TRBV9 and J is TRBJ1-3; D not resolved. Germline values: CDR1 SGDLS, CDR2 YYNGEE. Trimming cost V 0 bases and J 7 bases, with 8 bases left between them. This CDR3 contains 13 residues. Written as DNA, the CDR3 is TGTGCCAGCAGCGTAGCTACCGAGAACACCATATATTTT. Protein: CASSVATENTIYF.

The chain uses TRBV6-4 and TRBJ2-1; 11 bases are a match to TRBD2. The CDR3 covers 16 residues. Germline V gives CDR1 MRHNA, CDR2 SNTAGT. Trimming removed 3 bases from V and 8 bases from J; junction bases left unmatched: 9. The CDR3 DNA follows: TGTGCCAGCAGTGAAAGGCCCACTAGCGGGAGCCATGAGCAGTTCTTC. It codes for CASSERPTSGSHEQFF.

Ten or more counts support this clonotype. This chain joins TRBV12-3 or TRBV12-4 and TRBJ2-7, with unresolved D. CDR3 length equals 12 residues. The V and J ends lost 6 bases and 6 bases respectively, with 12 bases between them. The CDR3 protein is CASSPRVGEQYF. The CDR3, as DNA: TGTGCCAGCAGCCCCCGTGTTGGCGAGCAGTACTTC.

This clonotype was counted many times. This chain connects TRBV10-1 to TRBJ1-2; D might be TRBD1 (5 bases). This CDR3 is 17 amino acids long. Germline CDR1 reads WNHNN; CDR2 reads SYGVQD (reference sequence). Trimming left V 2 bases short and J 8 bases short, with 24 bases between. CDR3 sequence reads: CASSEQGDQQNLGGYTF. CDR3 sequence (DNA): TGCGCCAGCAGTGAGCAAGGGGACCAACAAAACCTGGGGGGCTACACCTTC.

In its sample, this clonotype was seen many times. J is TRBJ2-5 and V is TRBV2, with TRBD2 identical over 8 bases. Trimming took 4 bases from V and 7 from J; bases not matched to a gene: 8. The CDR3 has 14 amino acids. Germline V gene data show CDR1 as SNHLY and CDR2 as FYNNEI. The chain's CDR3 is CASSAIGSGATQYF. As DNA, the CDR3 is TGTGCCAGCAGTGCAATTGGTAGCGGGGCGACCCAGTACTTC.

This clonotype was picked up many times. V gene TRBV12-3 or TRBV12-4 combines with J gene TRBJ2-5; D unresolved. This CDR3 spans 12 amino acids. Trimming removed 5 bases from V and 4 bases from J, with 8 bases in between. CDR3 loop: CASSLDGETQYF. The CDR3 nucleotides read TGTGCCAGCAGTCTGGATGGAGAGACCCAGTACTTC.

The gene calls are TRBV27 and TRBJ2-1, with D unclear. The V end lost 0 bases, the J end lost 4 bases, and 13 bases lay between the germline ends. The CDR3 covers 16 residues. Germline V gene sequence: CDR1 MNHEY, CDR2 SMNVEV (reference sequence). The CDR3, as DNA: TGTGCCAGCAGTTTATCGGCAAAACCCAATTACAATGAGCAGTTCTTC. It translates to CASSLSAKPNYNEQFF.

The rearrangement uses TRBV19 and TRBJ2-4, with 11 nucleotides matching TRBD2. This CDR3 has 16 amino acids. V lost 4 bases and J lost 0; bases outside the gene matches: 2. Per germline, CDR1 LNHDA and CDR2 SQIVND (reference sequence). The CDR3 region is CASSTGLAGAKNIQYF. CDR3 bases: TGTGCCAGTAGTACCGGACTAGCGGGAGCCAAAAACATTCAGTACTTC.

This clonotype showed up many times. V usage is TRBV6-1 and J usage is TRBJ2-7; tentative D call: TRBD2 (6 bases). Germline V CDR1 and CDR2: MNHNS, SASEGT. V lost 5 bases, J lost 3 bases, and 8 bases lay in between. The CDR3 is 12 amino acids. The CDR3 loop reads CASSRTNYEQYF. The CDR3 nucleotides read TGTGCCAGCAGTAGGACTAACTACGAGCAGTACTTC.

The rearrangement links TRBV20-1 to TRBJ2-2; perhaps TRBD2 as D (6 bases). The CDR3 covers 13 residues. CDR1 and CDR2 (germline): DFQATT, SNEGSKA (reference sequence). The V end lost 3 bases, the J end lost 4 bases, and 9 bases lay between the germline ends. CDR3 bases: TGCAGTGCTAGTCGGGGGAGCACCGGGGAGCTGTTTTTT. Residues: CSASRGSTGELFF.

Ten or more counts support this clonotype. The chain joins TRBV7-9 to TRBJ2-3; D gene unclear. The CDR3 has 15 residues. Germline CDR1 and CDR2: SEHNR and FQNEAQ (reference sequence). Trimming took off 3 bases at V and 2 bases at J, with 12 bases between the two ends. CDR3 loop: CASSLVVAPTDTQYF. CDR3 DNA sequence: TGTGCCAGCAGCTTGGTGGTAGCCCCCACAGATACGCAGTATTTT.

The CDR3 region is CASSSVKALAKNIQYF. The CDR3 region has the DNA TGTGCCAGCAGCTCCGTAAAAGCGTTAGCCAAAAACATTCAGTACTTC. The chain recombines TRBV11-2 with TRBJ2-4; D unresolved. Trimming cost V 4 bases and J 0 bases, with 13 bases left between them. Germline CDR1 is SGHAT and CDR2 is FQNNGV. The length of the CDR3 is 16 residues.

At least ten counts were recorded for this clonotype. The CDR3 region is CASSPFGTPYEQYF. For the CDR3, the DNA is TGTGCCAGCAGTCCCTTCGGGACTCCCTACGAGCAGTACTTC. The V call is TRBV27, the J call TRBJ2-7; weak D call: TRBD2 (6 bases). Germline V gene lookup returns CDR1 MNHEY and CDR2 SMNVEV (reference sequence). This CDR3 spans 14 amino acids. V lost 5 bases and J lost 2, with 13 bases in between.

The chain carries TRBV2 and TRBJ2-1, with 7 bases identical to TRBD1. The CDR3 runs to 15 residues. V dropped 6 bases and J dropped 5; count of bases not matched to a gene: 10. Per germline, CDR1 SNHLY and CDR2 FYNNEI. The CDR3 sequence: CASSADRVFHNEQFF. CDR3 nucleotide sequence: TGTGCCAGCAGCGCAGACAGGGTCTTCCACAATGAGCAGTTCTTC.

This clonotype showed up many times. The V call is TRBV6-1, the J call TRBJ2-7; TRBD1 agrees at 8 bases. Trimming cost V 5 bases and J 3 bases; bases outside gene matches: 6. This CDR3 comprises 14 residues. The germline CDR1 and CDR2 sequences are MNHNS and SASEGT. Here the CDR3 DNA reads TGTGCCAGCAGTAAGCAGGGGGCCGGCTACGAGCAGTACTTC. Amino acids: CASSKQGAGYEQYF.

This rearrangement joins TRBV7-3 to TRBJ2-2; possibly TRBD1 or TRBD2 for D (6 bases each). Germline assignment: CDR1 SGHTA and CDR2 FQGTGA. CDR3 length: 18 amino acids. V was pared by 5 bases and J by 7 bases, with 26 bases between. The CDR3 DNA sequence: TGTGCCAGCAGCCCAGGGGTTAGCGGCAGCCTTTTCAGCGGGGAGCTGTTTTTT. This gives the protein CASSPGVSGSLFSGELFF.

This clonotype was recorded many times. The rearrangement joins TRBV7-3 to TRBJ2-3, with D tentatively TRBD2 (5 bases). Germline V CDR1 and CDR2: SGHTA, FQGTGA. The CDR3 runs 15 residues. The V gene lost 5 bases and the J gene lost 7 bases, with 19 bases spanning the gap. CDR3 amino acids: CASSQSSLEGYTQYF. Here the CDR3 DNA reads TGTGCCAGCAGCCAATCGTCACTCGAGGGTTATACGCAGTATTTT.

There are a few counts of this clonotype. Here the CDR3 DNA reads TGTGCCAGCAGGACGGGTCCGAACACAGATACGCAGTATTTT. Amino acid sequence: CASRTGPNTDTQYF. This chain joins TRBV6-1 and TRBJ2-3; D ambiguous. The CDR3 length is 14 residues. From germline, CDR1 is MNHNS and CDR2 SASEGT. Deletions cut 6 bases from V and 2 bases from J, with 12 bases between.

This chain uses TRBV20-1 with TRBJ2-5; 9 nucleotides agree with TRBD2. The germline V gene encodes CDR1 DFQATT and CDR2 SNEGSKA (reference sequence). V dropped 1 base and J dropped 5; count of bases not matched to a gene: 8. The CDR3 runs 15 residues. Written as DNA, the CDR3 is TGCAGTGCTAGAGGGCTAGCGGGAAAGGTGGAGACCCAGTACTTC. This codes for CSARGLAGKVETQYF.

In its sample, this clonotype was seen many times. One end of the junction is discordant with germline, which a read error may explain. This chain joins TRBV7-9 and TRBJ1-1; the D gene is possibly TRBD1 (5 bases). The CDR3 extends over 10 amino acids. Germline CDR1 and CDR2: SEHNR and FQNEAQ (reference sequence). The CDR3 spells CARTDTKAFF. CDR3 in DNA: TGTGCCAGGACGGACACTAAAGCTTTCTTT. Looking up the rest from reference TRBV7-9 and TRBJ1-1 gives the full variable domain: DTGVSQNPRHKITKRGQNVTFRCDPISEHNRLYWYRQTLGQGPEFLTYFQNEAQLEKSRLLSDRFSAERPKGSFSTLEIQRTEQGDSAMYLCARTDTKAFFGQGTRLTVV.

This clonotype was seen ten or more times. The chain is built from TRBV12-3 or TRBV12-4 and TRBJ2-5; 13 bases are a match to TRBD2. Unmatched junction bases numbered 6, after V lost 8 bases and J lost 3 bases. This CDR3 is built from 15 residues. CDR3 amino acids: CASLLAGGPKETQYF. The CDR3 DNA follows: TGTGCCAGCCTACTAGCGGGAGGGCCGAAAGAGACCCAGTACTTC.

This clonotype showed up many times. The J gene is TRBJ1-5, the V gene TRBV2; no firm D call. CDR1 is SNHLY, CDR2 FYNNEI, per germline. This CDR3 comprises 14 residues. V was shortened by 3 bases and J by 4 bases, with 10 bases between the two germline ends. CDR3 loop: CASSDPNSNQPQHF. In DNA, the CDR3 is TGTGCCAGCAGTGACCCCAATTCAAATCAGCCCCAGCATTTT.